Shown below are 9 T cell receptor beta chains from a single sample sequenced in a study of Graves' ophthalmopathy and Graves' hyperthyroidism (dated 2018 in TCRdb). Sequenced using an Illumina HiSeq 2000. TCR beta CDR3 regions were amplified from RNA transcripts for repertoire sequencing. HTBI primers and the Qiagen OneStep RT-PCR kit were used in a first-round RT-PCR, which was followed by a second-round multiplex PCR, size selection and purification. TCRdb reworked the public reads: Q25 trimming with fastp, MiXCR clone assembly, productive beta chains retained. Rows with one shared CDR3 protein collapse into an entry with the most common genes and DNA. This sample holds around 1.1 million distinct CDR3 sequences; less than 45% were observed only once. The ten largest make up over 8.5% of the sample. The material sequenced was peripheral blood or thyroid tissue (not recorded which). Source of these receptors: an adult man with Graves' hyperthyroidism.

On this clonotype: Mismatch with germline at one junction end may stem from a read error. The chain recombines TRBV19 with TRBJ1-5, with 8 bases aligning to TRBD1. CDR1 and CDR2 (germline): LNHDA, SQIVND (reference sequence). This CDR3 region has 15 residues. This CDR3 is CASRWTGTGNQPQHF. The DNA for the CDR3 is TGTGCCAGTAGGTGGACAGGGACGGGCAACCAGCCCCAGCATTTT. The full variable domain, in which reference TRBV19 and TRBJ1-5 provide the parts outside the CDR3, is DGGITQSPKYLFRKEGQNVTLSCEQNLNHDAMYWYRQDPGQGLRLIYYSQIVNDFQKGDIAEGYSVSREKKESFPLTVTSAQKNPTAFYLCASRWTGTGNQPQHFGDGTRLSIL.

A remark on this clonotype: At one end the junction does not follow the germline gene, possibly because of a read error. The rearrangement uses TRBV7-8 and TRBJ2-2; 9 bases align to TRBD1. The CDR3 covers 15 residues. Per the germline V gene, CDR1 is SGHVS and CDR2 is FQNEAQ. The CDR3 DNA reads TGTGCCAGCAGCGCCTCGGGACAGGGAGTCGGGGAGCTGCTTTTT. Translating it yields CASSASGQGVGELLF.

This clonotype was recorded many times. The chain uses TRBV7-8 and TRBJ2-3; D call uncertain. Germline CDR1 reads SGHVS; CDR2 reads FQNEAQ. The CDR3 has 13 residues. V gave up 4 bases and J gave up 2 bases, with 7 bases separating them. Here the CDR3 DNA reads TGTGCCAGCAGCTCCCTAGACACAGATACGCAGTATTTT. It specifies CASSSLDTDTQYF. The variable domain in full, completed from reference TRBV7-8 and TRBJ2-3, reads GAGVSQSPRYKVAKRGQDVALRCDPISGHVSLFWYQQALGQGPEFLTYFQNEAQLDKSGLPSDRFFAERPEGSVSTLKIQRTQQEDSAVYLCASSSLDTDTQYFGPGTRLTVL.

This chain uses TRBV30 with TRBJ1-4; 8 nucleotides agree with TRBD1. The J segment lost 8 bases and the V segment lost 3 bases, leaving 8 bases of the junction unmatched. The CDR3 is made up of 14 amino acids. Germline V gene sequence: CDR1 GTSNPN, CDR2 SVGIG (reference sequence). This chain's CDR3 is CAWRAPGQGEKLFF. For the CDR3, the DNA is TGTGCCTGGAGGGCCCCTGGACAGGGCGAAAAACTGTTTTTT.

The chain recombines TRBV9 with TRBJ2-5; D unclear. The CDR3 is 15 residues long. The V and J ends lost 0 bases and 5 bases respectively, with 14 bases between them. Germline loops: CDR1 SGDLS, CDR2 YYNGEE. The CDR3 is CASSVGALIGETQYF. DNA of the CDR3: TGTGCCAGCAGCGTAGGAGCGCTGATCGGGGAGACCCAGTACTTC.

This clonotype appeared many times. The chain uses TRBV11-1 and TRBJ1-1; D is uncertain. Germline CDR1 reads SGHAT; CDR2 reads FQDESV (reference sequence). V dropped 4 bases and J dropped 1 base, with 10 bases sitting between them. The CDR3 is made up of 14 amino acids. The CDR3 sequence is CASSYLMENTEAFF. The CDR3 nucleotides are TGTGCCAGCAGCTACCTAATGGAGAACACTGAAGCTTTCTTT.

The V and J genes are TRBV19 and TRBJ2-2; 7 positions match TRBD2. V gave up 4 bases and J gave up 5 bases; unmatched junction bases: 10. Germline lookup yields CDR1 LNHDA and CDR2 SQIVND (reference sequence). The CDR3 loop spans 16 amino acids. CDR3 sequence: CASSRYMTSSTGELFF. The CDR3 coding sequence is TGTGCCAGTAGTAGATATATGACTAGCAGTACCGGGGAGCTGTTTTTT.

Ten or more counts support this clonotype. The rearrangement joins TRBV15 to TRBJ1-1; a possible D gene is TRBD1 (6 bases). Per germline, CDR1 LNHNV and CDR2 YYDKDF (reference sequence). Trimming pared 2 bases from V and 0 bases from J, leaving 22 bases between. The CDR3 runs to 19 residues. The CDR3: CATSRRWGSTQGMNTEAFF. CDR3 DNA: TGTGCCACCAGCAGACGTTGGGGATCTACTCAGGGGATGAACACTGAAGCTTTCTTT.

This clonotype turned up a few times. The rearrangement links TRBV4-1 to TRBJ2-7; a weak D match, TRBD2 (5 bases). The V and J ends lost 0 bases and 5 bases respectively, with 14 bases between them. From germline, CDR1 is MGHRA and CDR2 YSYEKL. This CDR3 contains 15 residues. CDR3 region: CASSQDGGLADEQYF. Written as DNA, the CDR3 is TGCGCCAGCAGCCAAGATGGCGGCCTAGCTGACGAGCAGTACTTC.